This TCR beta chain was obtained from a study of control samples from healthy donors and cancer patients. Generated by immunoSEQ multiplex PCR, the TCRdb table keeps only in-frame clones and is missing some. The data hold about 80,000 clones, with about 90% observed a single time. The junction had 2 bases not matched to a gene; V was cut back by 3 bases and J by 4 bases. Germline-derived CDR1 and CDR2 are SGHDT and YYEEEE. The CDR3 contains 14 residues. V usage is TRBV5-6 and J usage is TRBJ1-1; TRBD1 matches at 11 bases. This receptor was taken from a man between 50 and 59 years old in good health. Sequencing was done on a sample of blood. The CDR3 bases are TGTGCCAGCAGCTACGGGACAGGGGGCACTGAAGCTTTCTTT. This encodes CASSYGTGGTEAFF. Together with reference TRBV5-6 and TRBJ1-1, the CDR3 gives the full variable domain: DAGVTQSPTHLIKTRGQQVTLRCSPKSGHDTVSWYQQALGQGPQFIFQYYEEEERQRGNFPDRFSGHQFPNYSSELNVNALLLGDSALYLCASSYGTGGTEAFFGQGTRLTVV.